Below, 18 T cell receptor beta chains from the same sample are listed, as sequenced in a study of brain T cells in children with intractable seizures. The assay was immunoSEQ multiplex PCR, and TCRdb's table has in-frame clones only and misses some. The table lists 60,000 to 85,000 clones, 90% to 95% of them singletons. The source was peripheral blood, collected at surgery. These receptors were obtained from a boy younger than two with tuberous sclerosis and intractable seizures.

The V and J genes are TRBV11-2 and TRBJ2-1; D not certain. The V and J ends lost 4 bases and 6 bases respectively, with 10 bases between them. The CDR3 consists of 13 residues. The germline CDR1 and CDR2 sequences are SGHAT and FQNNGV. The CDR3 loop is CASSSGPRNEQFF. CDR3 DNA: TGTGCCAGCAGCTCCGGGCCCCGCAATGAGCAGTTCTTC.

J is TRBJ1-2 and V is TRBV7-6, with D hard to call. CDR1 SGHVS and CDR2 FNYEAQ come from the germline V gene. CDR3 length: 13 residues. Trimming took 5 bases from V and 0 from J, leaving 7 bases between them. The CDR3 here is CASSLHTNYGYTF. CDR3 sequence (DNA): TGTGCCAGCAGCCTGCATACTAACTATGGCTACACCTTC.

This clone came up once. The chain recombines TRBV27 with TRBJ2-2; D is uncertain. This CDR3 has 14 amino acids. Trimming shortened V by 2 bases and J by 1 base, and 5 bases separated the two germline ends. Per the germline V gene, CDR1 is MNHEY and CDR2 is SMNVEV (reference sequence). The CDR3 protein is CASSLMRNTGELFF. In nucleotides, the CDR3 is TGTGCCAGCAGTTTAATGCGGAACACCGGGGAGCTGTTTTTT.

The chain carries TRBV7-2 and TRBJ1-2; TRBD1 agrees at 9 bases. CDR3 length: 16 residues. The V gene's germline CDR1 is SGHTA and CDR2 FQGNSA. The V gene end was trimmed by 5 bases and the J gene end by 7 bases; junction bases not matched to a gene: 14. The CDR3 DNA is TGTGCCAGCAGCAGAGAGATGGGACAGGGACTGGGTGGCTACACCTTC. This gives the protein CASSREMGQGLGGYTF.

This chain connects TRBV19 to TRBJ1-6; D gene uncertain. V was trimmed by 3 bases and J by 0 bases, leaving 9 bases between them. CDR3 length: 16 residues. Looked up from germline, CDR1 is LNHDA and CDR2 is SQIVND (reference sequence). CDR3 DNA sequence: TGTGCCAGTAGTATTACGTCTAGCTCCTATAATTCACCCCTCCACTTT. It codes for CASSITSSSYNSPLHF.

V is TRBV10-3 and J is TRBJ1-1, with D perhaps matching TRBD1 (6 bases). With 3 bases removed from V and 1 base from J, the gap between germline ends came to 9 bases. The germline V gene has CDR1 ENHRY and CDR2 SYGVKD. The CDR3 spans 14 residues. This CDR3 is CAISDGTPNTEAFF. CDR3 nucleotide sequence: TGTGCCATCAGTGACGGGACACCGAACACTGAAGCTTTCTTT.

The chain uses TRBV7-2 and TRBJ1-1; perhaps TRBD1 as D (6 bases). Per germline, CDR1 SGHTA and CDR2 FQGNSA. V was cut by 5 bases and J by 5 bases, with 27 bases left in between. The CDR3 consists of 18 residues. The CDR3 reads CASSQSYLGQPQGTEAFF. DNA of the CDR3: TGTGCCAGCAGCCAATCATACCTAGGACAGCCCCAGGGGACTGAAGCTTTCTTT.

The gene calls are TRBV11-3 and TRBJ2-7; 12 bases agree with TRBD2. The V gene's germline CDR1 is SGHNT and CDR2 YENEEA. The CDR3 runs to 14 residues. The ends lost 5 bases at V and 5 bases at J; junction bases unmatched: 4. CDR3 sequence: CASSRLAGDNEQYF. In DNA form, the CDR3 reads TGTGCCAGCAGCCGACTAGCGGGAGACAACGAGCAGTACTTC.

This clone turned up a few times. This rearrangement joins TRBV24-1 to TRBJ2-2, with 12 bases matching TRBD2. The CDR3 spans 14 residues. Trimming took 7 bases from V and 8 from J; bases not matched to a gene: 4. Looked up from germline, CDR1 is KGHDR and CDR2 is SFDVKD. The CDR3 nucleotides read TGTGCCACCAGGCGGACTAGCGGGAAAGGGGAGCTGTTTTTT. Its protein is CATRRTSGKGELFF.

The chain employs TRBV19 and TRBJ1-1, with 10 bases that match TRBD1. Trimming removed 3 bases from V and 4 bases from J; junction bases left unmatched: 5. Germline loops: CDR1 LNHDA, CDR2 SQIVND (reference sequence). The CDR3 has 15 residues. Here the CDR3 reads CASSMADRGGTEAFF. CDR3 bases: TGTGCCAGTAGTATGGCGGACAGGGGGGGCACTGAAGCTTTCTTT.

The gene calls are TRBV19 and TRBJ1-1, with D perhaps matching TRBD1 (6 bases). V lost 3 bases and J lost 6, with 11 bases in between. Germline loops: CDR1 LNHDA, CDR2 SQIVND (reference sequence). The CDR3 is made up of 13 amino acids. The CDR3: CASSIGGGPEAFF. CDR3 nucleotide sequence: TGTGCCAGTAGTATCGGCGGGGGCCCTGAAGCTTTCTTT.

This sequence joins TRBV24-1 and TRBJ2-1; 13 nucleotides agree with TRBD2. Trimming removed 3 bases from V and 7 bases from J; junction bases left unmatched: 5. This CDR3 contains 16 residues. The germline CDR1 and CDR2 sequences are KGHDR and SFDVKD. DNA for the CDR3: TGTGCCACCAGTGATAGCGGACTAGCGGGAGATAATGAGCAGTTCTTC. It translates to CATSDSGLAGDNEQFF.

V usage is TRBV7-2 and J usage is TRBJ2-2; 8 bases align to TRBD2. This CDR3 contains 16 residues. Germline lookup yields CDR1 SGHTA and CDR2 FQGNSA. Trimming cost V 9 bases and J 3 bases; bases outside gene matches: 12. The CDR3 region has the DNA TGTGCCAGTAGTAAATCCGGGACTAGGGACACCGGGGAGCTGTTTTTT. Its protein product is CASSKSGTRDTGELFF.

The chain links TRBV19 to TRBJ2-1; 9 bases fit TRBD2. The CDR3 covers 18 residues. The trim removed 1 base at V and 7 bases at J, leaving 14 bases unmatched. Germline values: CDR1 LNHDA, CDR2 SQIVND (reference sequence). CDR3 nucleotides: TGTGCCAGTAGTATAGGGGCTAGCGGGATACCCTATTCGAATGAGCAGTTCTTC. Residues: CASSIGASGIPYSNEQFF.

CDR3 protein: CASSIRTAGFGNTIYF. The CDR3 DNA reads TGTGCCAGCAGTATTAGGACTGCTGGGTTTGGAAACACCATATATTTT. The chain uses TRBV7-2 and TRBJ1-3; D call uncertain. CDR3 length: 16 amino acids. Germline V CDR1 and CDR2: SGHTA, FQGNSA. Trimming took off 6 bases at V and 3 bases at J, with 18 bases between the two ends.

The chain joins TRBV11-3 to TRBJ2-3; tentatively, D is TRBD2 (6 bases). The germline V and J ends were trimmed by 4 bases and 3 bases, with 8 bases remaining between them. The CDR3 length is 13 residues. From germline, CDR1 is SGHNT and CDR2 YENEEA. This CDR3 is CASSSLATDTQYF. The CDR3 nucleotides read TGTGCCAGCAGCTCTCTAGCGACAGATACGCAGTATTTT.

The J gene is TRBJ2-5, the V gene TRBV7-6; perhaps TRBD2 as D (6 bases). Trimming removed 5 bases at V and 7 bases at J, with 20 bases between. Germline assignment: CDR1 SGHVS and CDR2 FNYEAQ. CDR3 length: 15 amino acids. CDR3 loop: CASSNPAGNQGTQYF. The CDR3 DNA is TGTGCCAGCAGCAACCCCGCGGGGAACCAGGGGACCCAGTACTTC.

The chain couples TRBV4-1 to TRBJ2-1, with D perhaps matching TRBD2 (6 bases). The CDR3 sequence is 15 residues long. Germline V CDR1 and CDR2: MGHRA, YSYEKL. V was shortened by 6 bases and J by 0 bases, with 12 bases between the two germline ends. CDR3 region: CASSSGLSSYNEQFF. The CDR3 DNA sequence: TGCGCCAGCAGTTCGGGACTCAGCTCCTACAATGAGCAGTTCTTC.